This note documents a single T cell receptor beta chain sequence. Its target is not known. The source of the sample is a study of T cell responses to AZD1222 COVID-19 vaccine. Overall study context: Analyses pooled second doses at about 4 or about 12 weeks. Regarding the study as a whole: Seropositive status at baseline applied to only a handful of AZD1222 recipients. Spike-specific TCR breadth rose after two AZD1222 doses, and depth rose as well.

Profiling relied on immunoSEQ multiplex PCR, and the TCRdb table lists in-frame clones only, not all of them. The data contain some 140,000 clones, approximately 89% of them seen just once; the ten biggest clones take up around 2.7%. This specimen consisted of peripheral blood, obtained on day 0 of AZD1222 vaccination. This sequence originates from an adult in good health.

CDR3 region: CATSRPYNEQFF. The CDR3 DNA reads TGTGCCACCAGCAGACCTTACAATGAGCAGTTCTTC. The chain links TRBV15 to TRBJ2-1; D unclear. Trimming shortened V by 2 bases and J by 4 bases, and 3 bases separated the two germline ends. CDR3 length: 12 amino acids. Germline values: CDR1 LNHNV, CDR2 YYDKDF (reference sequence).